These 17 T cell receptor beta chains originate from one sample sequenced in a study of blood T cells in healthy people across ages. Sample-barcoded 5' priming and a J-beta primer mix drove a second PCR of about 6 to 12 cycles. TCRdb reprocessed the 5' RACE reads via MiXCR and lists one record per CDR3 protein. The sample lists roughly 860,000 distinct CDR3 sequences; 62% were seen once. The specimen was blood. These receptors were collected from a man aged 25-45 years in good health.

The chain links TRBV29-1 to TRBJ2-4, with 9 bases that match TRBD2. This CDR3 has 13 residues. CDR1 SQVTM and CDR2 ANQGSEA come from the germline V gene. The ends lost 4 bases at V and 9 bases at J; junction bases unmatched: 7. Here the CDR3 DNA reads TGCAGCGTTGGGATTAGCGGGGGAAGCATTCAGTACTTC. Translating gives CSVGISGGSIQYF.

V is TRBV4-3 and J is TRBJ2-2; 15 bases map to TRBD2. CDR3 size: 17 residues. Germline-derived CDR1 and CDR2 are LGHNA and YSLEER. The ends lost 1 base at V and 7 bases at J; junction bases unmatched: 4. CDR3 in amino acids: CASSQGTSGGAGGELFF. The CDR3 DNA sequence: TGCGCCAGCAGCCAAGGGACTAGCGGGGGGGCCGGCGGGGAGCTGTTTTTT.

This clonotype was seen only a few times. The J gene is TRBJ2-5, the V gene TRBV9; 9 bases align to TRBD1. The DNA end is a closer match to TRBJ2-7, so the J assignment may be wrong. The CDR3 runs to 14 residues. From germline, CDR1 is SGDLS and CDR2 YYNGEE. CDR3 residues: CASSAGQGNYEQYF. DNA for the CDR3: TGTGCCAGCAGCGCGGGACAGGGAAACTACGAGCAGTACTTC.

The chain has TRBV20-1 and TRBJ2-4; 16 bases are shared with TRBD2. The end of the DNA is better explained by TRBJ2-7, so the J call may be wrong. In germline, CDR1 is DFQATT, CDR2 SNEGSKA (reference sequence). The CDR3 length is 18 residues. CDR3 sequence reads: CSAKAGLAGGSGLYEQYF. In DNA, the CDR3 is TGCAGTGCTAAAGCGGGACTAGCGGGGGGGTCTGGTCTCTACGAGCAGTACTTC.

This rearrangement joins TRBV20-1 to TRBJ1-5; 7 bases fit TRBD1. Germline V CDR1 and CDR2: DFQATT, SNEGSKA (reference sequence). The V and J ends lost 3 bases and 1 base, in that order; junction bases with no gene match: 9. This CDR3 is 16 amino acids long. CDR3 amino acids: CSASDRQGSSNQPQHF. CDR3 coding DNA: TGCAGTGCTAGCGACCGACAGGGTTCGAGCAATCAGCCCCAGCATTTT.

There are a few counts of this clonotype. The gene calls are TRBV7-2 and TRBJ2-5; a possible D gene is TRBD1 (6 bases). Germline V gene lookup returns CDR1 SGHTA and CDR2 FQGNSA. The CDR3 loop spans 14 amino acids. V gave up 5 bases and J gave up 2 bases, with 12 bases separating them. This chain's CDR3 is CASSRGTRQETQYF. In DNA form, the CDR3 reads TGTGCCAGCAGCAGAGGGACACGTCAAGAGACCCAGTACTTC. The entire variable domain, with the rest obtained from reference TRBV7-2 and TRBJ2-5, is as follows: GAGVSQSPSNKVTEKGKDVELRCDPISGHTALYWYRQSLGQGLEFLIYFQGNSAPDKSGLPSDRFSAERTGGSVSTLTIQRTQQEDSAVYLCASSRGTRQETQYFGPGTRLLVL.

J is TRBJ1-2 and V is TRBV6-1, with TRBD1 as a possible D gene (6 bases). CDR1 is MNHNS and CDR2 is SASEGT in the germline V gene. Trimming took 2 bases from V and 4 from J, leaving 14 bases between them. The CDR3 loop spans 15 amino acids. The CDR3 DNA is TGTGCCAGCAGTGAACGGGGCGGGACACGCTATGGCTACACCTTC. Translated: CASSERGGTRYGYTF.

The chain carries TRBV27 and TRBJ1-6; no definite D call. The germline V gene encodes CDR1 MNHEY and CDR2 SMNVEV (reference sequence). V lost 3 bases and J lost 6, with 12 bases in between. This CDR3 contains 15 residues. Written as DNA, the CDR3 is TGTGCCAGCAGTTTTGGGGTCTTAGGTAATTCACCCCTCCACTTT. Protein product: CASSFGVLGNSPLHF.

This clonotype was seen only a few times. The chain couples TRBV5-1 to TRBJ2-1, with TRBD2 matching 8 bases. The CDR3 runs to 12 residues. Germline V gene data show CDR1 as SGHRS and CDR2 as YFSETQ. Trimming at V came to 5 bases and at J to 9 bases, leaving 4 bases not matched to a gene. The DNA for the CDR3 is TGCGCCAGCAGTCTTAGCGGGGCTGAGCAGTTCTTC. Residues: CASSLSGAEQFF.

This chain links TRBV21-1 with TRBJ2-5; the D segment call TRBD1 is taken from the table without a DNA check. TRBV21-1 is listed as a pseudogene. The CDR3 contains 16 residues. CDR3 coding DNA: TGTGCCAGCAGCAAAGATCGGGACCAATCCCAAGAGACCCAGTACTTC. It codes for CASSKDRDQSQETQYF.

This clonotype was detected once. The chain recombines TRBV29-1 with TRBJ2-4, with TRBD2 identical over 7 bases. Judging by the DNA end, TRBJ2-7 fits better; the J call may be wrong. Looked up from germline, CDR1 is SQVTM and CDR2 is ANQGSEA. The CDR3 has 12 residues. Here the CDR3 DNA reads TGCAGCGTTGTTGTTCCTAGCGGCGAGCAGTACTTC. Amino acid sequence: CSVVVPSGEQYF.

V is TRBV28 and J is TRBJ2-5; 11 positions agree with TRBD2. Judging by the DNA end, TRBJ2-7 fits better; the J call may be wrong. The CDR3 covers 13 residues. CDR1 and CDR2 (germline): MDHEN, SYDVKM. CDR3 nucleotides: TGTGCCAGCACAATAGCGGGGGGGCGCGAGCAGTACTTC. Translated: CASTIAGGREQYF.

This chain uses TRBV5-1 with TRBJ2-3; TRBD2 agrees at 7 bases. This CDR3 is built from 17 residues. CDR1 is SGHRS and CDR2 is YFSETQ in the germline V gene. Losses at the gene ends were 0 bases for V and 0 bases for J; bases not matched to a gene: 7. The CDR3 coding sequence is TGCGCCAGCAGCTTGGAAAACGTAGCGGGTAGCACAGATACGCAGTATTTT. Amino acids: CASSLENVAGSTDTQYF.

At least ten counts were recorded for this clonotype. The chain employs TRBV4-2 and TRBJ1-5; no definite D call. Germline loops: CDR1 LGHNA, CDR2 YNFKEQ. Trimming removed 1 base at V and 3 bases at J, with 10 bases between. The CDR3 length is 15 residues. The CDR3 DNA reads TGTGCCAGCAGCCAAGTTCCCGGCCTCAATCAGCCCCAGCATTTT. Its protein is CASSQVPGLNQPQHF.

The rearrangement joins TRBV9 to TRBJ2-2; TRBD2 matches at 11 bases. The length of the CDR3 is 16 residues. The V gene end was trimmed by 4 bases and the J gene end by 7 bases; junction bases not matched to a gene: 9. Germline V gives CDR1 SGDLS, CDR2 YYNGEE. CDR3 sequence (DNA): TGTGCCAGCAGCTCAACTAGCGGGGGACCTGGCGGGGAGCTGTTTTTT. This codes for CASSSTSGGPGGELFF.

The CDR3 nucleotides read TGTGCCACCAGTGATTTTAACGGCGACACCGGGGAGCTGTTTTTT. Amino acid sequence: CATSDFNGDTGELFF. The chain combines TRBV24-1 with TRBJ2-2; no definite D call. Germline V gene data show CDR1 as KGHDR and CDR2 as SFDVKD. This CDR3 has 15 amino acids. V was trimmed by 1 base and J by 3 bases, leaving 8 bases between them.

This chain uses TRBV6-5 with TRBJ2-3; D possibly uses TRBD1 or TRBD2 (5 bases each). Germline V gene lookup returns CDR1 MNHEY and CDR2 SVGAGI. CDR3 length: 15 residues. V lost 5 bases to trimming and J lost 0 bases, with 12 bases between them. This CDR3 reads CASSPGTYSTDTQYF. The CDR3 nucleotides are TGTGCCAGCAGTCCCGGGACCTATAGCACAGATACGCAGTATTTT.